The rows below give T cell receptor beta chains drawn from one sample of a study of T cell responses to AZD1222 COVID-19 vaccine. The data were produced by immunoSEQ multiplex PCR, yet TCRdb's version contains in-frame clones alone and is incomplete. This table holds about 200,000 clones, approximately 95% found once. Sequenced here: peripheral blood, sampled 28 days after the second AZD1222 dose. These receptors all stem from an adult who received the AZD1222 COVID-19 vaccine. The CDR3 runs from the conserved cysteine through the conserved F or W. A D gene is named only where the DNA matches it firmly. Rows give clone size only sometimes, using once, few, many, or a class for an expanded clone.

d_gene,abundance,v_gene,j_gene,CDR3nt,CDR3aa
NA,NA,TRBV12-3/TRBV12-4,TRBJ2-7,TGTGCCAGCACTTCTCACATGGAGCAGTACTTC,CASTSHMEQYF
TRBD2,once,TRBV28,TRBJ2-3,TGTGCCAGCAGTTTCGGACTAGCGGGGGGGCTGAATACGCAGTATTTT,CASSFGLAGGLNTQYF
NA,NA,TRBV2,TRBJ2-2,TGTGCCAGCAGTACTAGGGGGAACACCGGGGAGCTGTTTTTT,CASSTRGNTGELFF
NA,NA,TRBV12-3/TRBV12-4,TRBJ2-4,TGTGCAGACTGCCAAAACATTCAGTACTTC,CADCQNIQYF
NA,NA,TRBV2,TRBJ1-1,TGTGCCAGCAGCACCGACAGGAACACTGAAGCTTTCTTT,CASSTDRNTEAFF
NA,NA,TRBV12-3/TRBV12-4,TRBJ2-7,TGTGCCAGCAGGTCAGGGACCTACGAGCAGTACTTC,CASRSGTYEQYF
NA,NA,TRBV6-6,TRBJ2-1,TGTGCCAGCAAGGGGCCAGGCTCCTACAATGAGCAGTTCTTC,CASKGPGSYNEQFF
NA,NA,TRBV28,TRBJ2-7,TGTGCCAGCAGTTCCGGGGCGGTAACCTACGAGCAGTACTTC,CASSSGAVTYEQYF
NA,NA,TRBV24-1,TRBJ2-2,TGTGCCACCAGGGACCGGGGGACCGGGGAGCTGTTTTTT,CATRDRGTGELFF
NA,NA,TRBV19,TRBJ1-1,TGTGCCAGTAGTATCTCCGGGAATCGGAACACTGAAGCTTTCTTT,CASSISGNRNTEAFF
NA,NA,TRBV5-1,TRBJ1-4,TGCGCCAGCAGCTTGGGAGGTGCAACTAATGAAAAACTGTTTTTT,CASSLGGATNEKLFF
NA,NA,TRBV12-3/TRBV12-4,TRBJ1-2,TGTGCCAGCGGAATAGACGGGCACTATGGCTACACCTTC,CASGIDGHYGYTF
TRBD1,NA,TRBV29-1,TRBJ1-2,TGCAGCGTTAAGGACAGGGAGGTTTACTATGGCTACACCTTC,CSVKDREVYYGYTF
NA,NA,TRBV12-3/TRBV12-4,TRBJ1-1,TGTGCCAGCAGTTTAAGGGGTTTCCTGGCTTTCTTT,CASSLRGFLAFF
NA,NA,TRBV5-1,TRBJ2-7,TGCGCCAGCAGCTTCGCCGGGACGGAAGGAGGAGAGCAGTACTTC,CASSFAGTEGGEQYF
TRBD2,once,TRBV3-1/TRBV3-2,TRBJ2-5,TGTGCCAGCAGCCAGGGACTAGCGGGGTTAAAGGAGACCCAGTACTTC,CASSQGLAGLKETQYF
TRBD2,NA,TRBV7-2,TRBJ2-3,TGTGCCAGCAGCCTACTAGCGGGGGTAAATACGCAGTATTTT,CASSLLAGVNTQYF
NA,NA,TRBV11-1,TRBJ1-1,TGTGCCAGCAGCCCCCCCGGGAGGAACACTGAAGCTTTCTTT,CASSPPGRNTEAFF
NA,NA,TRBV13,TRBJ1-1,TGTGCCAGCAGTTCACGTCCGACCGGGTTGGTGGAAGCTTTCTTT,CASSSRPTGLVEAFF
TRBD1,NA,TRBV3-1/TRBV3-2,TRBJ1-1,TGTGCCAGCAGCCAACACCGGACAGGGAATGCAGCTGAAGCTTTCTTT,CASSQHRTGNAAEAFF
TRBD1,NA,TRBV7-3,TRBJ2-2,TGTGCCAGCAGCGACAGCGGACAGGGAGGCACCGGGGAGCTGTTTTTT,CASSDSGQGGTGELFF
NA,NA,TRBV5-5,TRBJ2-5,TGTGCCAGCAGCTTTTGGGGAGGTGGGAGATACTTC,CASSFWGGGRYF